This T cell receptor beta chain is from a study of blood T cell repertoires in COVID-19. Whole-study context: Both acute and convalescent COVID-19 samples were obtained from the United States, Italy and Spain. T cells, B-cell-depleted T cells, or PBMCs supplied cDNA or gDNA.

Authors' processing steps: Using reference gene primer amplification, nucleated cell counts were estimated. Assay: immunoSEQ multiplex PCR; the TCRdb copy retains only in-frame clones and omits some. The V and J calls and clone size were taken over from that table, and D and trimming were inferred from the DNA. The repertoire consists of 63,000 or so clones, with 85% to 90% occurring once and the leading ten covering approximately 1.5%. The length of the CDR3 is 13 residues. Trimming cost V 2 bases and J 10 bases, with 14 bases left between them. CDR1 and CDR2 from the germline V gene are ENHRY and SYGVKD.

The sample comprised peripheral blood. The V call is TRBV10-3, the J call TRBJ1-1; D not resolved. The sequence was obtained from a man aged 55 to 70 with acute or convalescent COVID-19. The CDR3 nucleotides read TGTGCCATCAGTGAGAGGTCCGATCCAGGAGCTTTCTTT. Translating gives CAISERSDPGAFF.